Reported below is one TCR beta chain. In the authors' methods: Amplification of reference gene primers was used by the study to estimate nucleated cell counts. TCRdb's copy holds only in-frame clones and misses some; the assay was immunoSEQ multiplex PCR. V, J and clone size reflect that table, while D and trimming were determined from the DNA. The table lists around 300,000 clones, approximately 86% of them singletons. Patients at the Seattle site were enrolled during active infection and followed longitudinally. J lost 11 bases, V lost 4 bases, and 7 bases had no gene match. The CDR3 contains 13 residues. Germline V gene lookup returns CDR1 SGHRS and CDR2 YFSETQ. This specimen comes from a study of blood T cell repertoires in COVID-19. Study in general: The United States, Italy and Spain were the sources of the acute and convalescent COVID-19 samples. T cells, B-cell-depleted T cells, or PBMCs provided the cDNA or gDNA that served as material.

This chain joins TRBV5-1 and TRBJ1-3; 9 bases map to TRBD1. The sequencing input was peripheral blood. The clonotype originates from a woman between 65 and 79 years old with COVID-19, enrolled during active disease. DNA of the CDR3: TGCGCCAGCAGCACGGACAGGGGCGACCCCATATATTTT. Its protein is CASSTDRGDPIYF.